Sequencing of this TCR beta chain was carried out in a study of shared clonotypes between healthy human individuals. At the level of the study: A donor's plate count was three for CD4 naive and three for CD4 memory; CD8 naive had two and CD8 memory one.

V gave up 1 base and J gave up 8 bases, with 6 bases separating them. CDR3 length equals 12 residues. Germline lookup yields CDR1 SGHDT and CDR2 YYEEEE. This clone has just a few counts. The assay was immunoSEQ multiplex PCR, and TCRdb's table has in-frame clones only and misses some. This repertoire shows about 990,000 clones, about 84% found once; its top ten account for roughly 0.57%. The receptor was isolated from a young man in good health. Some clones in this sample may be carry-over from other donors' samples. The sample consisted of memory CD4+ T cells from PBMCs. Subset specified: CD45RA-negative fraction. The V gene is TRBV5-6, the J gene TRBJ1-4; D is unresolved. The CDR3 DNA is TGTGCCAGCAGCTTGCCTGAAGAAAAACTGTTTTTT. It translates to CASSLPEEKLFF.